The 13 T cell receptor beta chains below come from one sample, sequenced in a study of human T cells and chemical hapten exposure. Noted time point: patch test 1, 2 weeks after DPC sensitization. Specified treatment: therapeutic diphenylcyclopropenone sensitization with weekly scalp DPC. TCRdb reprocessed the RACE reads with MiXCR, giving one entry per CDR3 protein. The profile shows 75,000 to 100,000 distinct CDR3 sequences, around 12% of them singletons. Material: whole blood, obtained in connection with sensitization to the hapten diphenylcyclopropenone (DPC). Receptors were obtained from a woman aged 40 to 50 with alopecia areata. Some clones in this sample may be carry-over from other donors' samples.

The chain carries TRBV9 and TRBJ2-1; the match to TRBD2 covers 9 bases. From germline, CDR1 is SGDLS and CDR2 YYNGEE. This CDR3 is built from 15 residues. Unmatched junction bases numbered 4, after V lost 0 bases and J lost 6 bases. The CDR3, as DNA: TGTGCCAGCAGCGTAGTGGGACTAGCACCCAATGAGCAGTTCTTC. This sequence encodes CASSVVGLAPNEQFF.

The chain has TRBV10-3 and TRBJ2-5; perhaps TRBD1 as D (7 bases). The CDR3 is 14 residues long. Germline lookup yields CDR1 ENHRY and CDR2 SYGVKD. V lost 7 bases and J lost 4, with 16 bases in between. This CDR3 reads CAINAGQSAETQYF. The CDR3 region has the DNA TGTGCCATCAATGCGGGACAGAGCGCAGAGACCCAGTACTTC.

This clonotype showed up just a few times. The rearrangement joins TRBV20-1 to TRBJ2-7, with 7 bases matching TRBD2. Germline V gene lookup returns CDR1 DFQATT and CDR2 SNEGSKA (reference sequence). The junction had 7 bases not matched to a gene; V was cut back by 3 bases and J by 2 bases. There are 14 residues in the CDR3. The CDR3 is CSASSAGDPYEQYF. CDR3 nucleotide sequence: TGCAGTGCTAGTTCCGCGGGAGACCCCTACGAGCAGTACTTC.

This clonotype was recorded at least ten times. V is TRBV7-8 and J is TRBJ2-1; unclear D gene. Germline values: CDR1 SGHVS, CDR2 FQNEAQ. This CDR3 has 13 amino acids. Trimming removed 5 bases at V and 6 bases at J, with 11 bases between. CDR3 bases: TGTGCCAGCAGCCTTCTAGGTGCCAATGAGCAGTTCTTC. It specifies CASSLLGANEQFF.

V usage is TRBV28 and J usage is TRBJ1-1; no clear D. V lost 8 bases and J lost 11, with 21 bases in between. This CDR3 comprises 13 residues. Germline V gives CDR1 MDHEN, CDR2 SYDVKM. The CDR3 is CASGFPGRDTAFF. CDR3 DNA: TGTGCCAGCGGATTCCCGGGGAGGGATACGGCTTTCTTT. Combining the CDR3 with reference TRBV28 and TRBJ1-1 gives the whole variable domain DVKVTQSSRYLVKRTGEKVFLECVQDMDHENMFWYRQDPGLGLRLIYFSYDVKMKEKGDIPEGYSVSREKKERFSLILESASTNQTSMYLCASGFPGRDTAFFGQGTRLTVV.

The chain joins TRBV29-1 to TRBJ1-1, with TRBD1 as a possible D gene (5 bases). Germline CDR1 and CDR2: SQVTM and ANQGSEA. The CDR3 extends over 13 amino acids. V was clipped by 2 bases and J by 5 bases, with 12 bases between them. CDR3 sequence (DNA): TGCAGCGTTGAATGGGCCAGGGAGACTGAAGCTTTCTTT. Translation: CSVEWARETEAFF.

This chain's CDR3 is CASSPRTGGYNEQFF. In DNA, the CDR3 is TGTGCCAGCTCACCACGGACAGGGGGCTACAATGAGCAGTTCTTC. The chain joins TRBV18 to TRBJ2-1; TRBD1 matches 10 bases. CDR1 is KGHSH and CDR2 is LQKENI in the germline V gene. The V gene end was trimmed by 1 base and the J gene end by 3 bases; junction bases not matched to a gene: 0. The CDR3 covers 15 residues.

The chain carries TRBV5-6 and TRBJ2-1, with D unresolved. The V and J ends lost 4 bases and 0 bases respectively, with 17 bases between them. CDR1 and CDR2 from the germline V gene are SGHDT and YYEEEE. The CDR3 extends over 17 amino acids. CDR3 bases: TGTGCCAGCAGCCTGACCAGTTATGCCAGCTCCTACAATGAGCAGTTCTTC. Residues: CASSLTSYASSYNEQFF.

This clonotype was recorded a few times. Sequence at one end of the junction differs from germline and may be a read error. V usage is TRBV20-1 and J usage is TRBJ1-4; D is uncertain. This CDR3 comprises 12 residues. The V gene's germline CDR1 is DFQATT and CDR2 SNEGSKA (reference sequence). CDR3 sequence: CSATPSNEKLFF. The CDR3 bases are TGCAGCGCTACCCCCTCTAATGAAAAACTGTTTTTT.

The sample holds a few counts of this clonotype. The CDR3 DNA sequence: TGTGCCAGTTGCCCGGTGGGGGGACCCCAGCATTTT. As protein: CASCPVGGPQHF. The chain has TRBV19 and TRBJ1-5; TRBD1 is a possible D gene (5 bases). Trimming pared 8 bases from V and 10 bases from J, leaving 15 bases between. The germline V gene has CDR1 LNHDA and CDR2 SQIVND (reference sequence). This CDR3 spans 12 amino acids. The full variable domain, completed using reference TRBV19 and TRBJ1-5, is DGGITQSPKYLFRKEGQNVTLSCEQNLNHDAMYWYRQDPGQGLRLIYYSQIVNDFQKGDIAEGYSVSREKKESFPLTVTSAQKNPTAFYLCASCPVGGPQHFGDGTRLSIL.

This chain joins TRBV7-9 and TRBJ2-7, with a weak D call TRBD1 (7 bases). The CDR3 extends over 14 amino acids. V shed 5 bases and J shed 5 bases, with 16 bases lying between them. Per germline, CDR1 SEHNR and CDR2 FQNEAQ (reference sequence). The CDR3 protein is CASSPGTAGHEQYF. CDR3 DNA sequence: TGTGCCAGCAGCCCCGGGACAGCGGGCCACGAGCAGTACTTC.

The rearrangement joins TRBV5-5 to TRBJ1-1; no clear D. V lost 1 base, J lost 3 bases, and 10 bases lay in between. The CDR3 contains 14 residues. Germline CDR1 is SGHKS and CDR2 is YYEKEE (reference sequence). CDR3 sequence (DNA): TGTGCCAGCAGCTTGTCACACCTTTACACTGAAGCTTTCTTT. It is translated as CASSLSHLYTEAFF.

The V and J genes are TRBV18 and TRBJ2-7; no definite D call. Germline values: CDR1 KGHSH, CDR2 LQKENI. With 0 bases removed from V and 1 base from J, the gap between germline ends came to 4 bases. The CDR3 spans 13 residues. CDR3 region: CASSPPGSYEQYF. The CDR3 region has the DNA TGTGCCAGCTCACCACCAGGATCCTACGAGCAGTACTTC.